These T cell receptor beta chains were read from a single sample in a study of CD8 T cells in Susac syndrome. From the immunoSEQ multiplex PCR reads, TCRdb called clonotypes with MiXCR, one entry per CDR3 protein. The sample includes hundreds of thousands of distinct CDR3 sequences, approximately 92% seen only once; the top ten take roughly 0.072%. The sequenced sample was CD4+ T cells from PBMCs. The origin of the receptors is a human donor with multiple sclerosis. Each CDR3 is given with its conserved first and last residue. A D gene is named only where the DNA matches it firmly. Only part of the rows carry a size: once, few, many, or a class if the clone is expanded.

v_call	d_call	clone_size	j_call	cdr3_nt	cdr3_aa
TRBV12-5	-	-	TRBJ2-7	TGTGCTAGTGGTTTGGTAGGGTCCAGGGGCGAGCAGTACTTC	CASGLVGSRGEQYF
TRBV4-2	-	-	TRBJ2-6	TGTGCCAGCAGCCCCCTAGGGCGAGGGGGGGCCAACGTCCTGACTTTC	CASSPLGRGGANVLTF
TRBV12-3/TRBV12-4	-	-	TRBJ2-3	TGTGCCAGCAGTTTTGGCAGGTCCGGCACAGATACGCAGTATTTT	CASSFGRSGTDTQYF
TRBV9	TRBD2	-	TRBJ2-3	TGTGCCAGCAGCATTACCGGGACTATTGGGACAGATACGCAGTATTTT	CASSITGTIGTDTQYF
TRBV11-3	-	-	TRBJ1-1	TGTGCCAGCACCAGGTCCTCGGGGGCCACTGAAGCTTTCTTT	CASTRSSGATEAFF
TRBV7-2	-	-	TRBJ2-1	TGTGCCAGCAGCTTACTGGCCTACAATGAGCAGTTCTTC	CASSLLAYNEQFF
TRBV20-1	TRBD1	once	TRBJ1-4	TGCAGTGCTAGAGGGGTCTCCCGCTCCGGGACAGCGGGTCGTAATGAAAAACTGTTTTTT	CSARGVSRSGTAGRNEKLFF
TRBV27	-	-	TRBJ2-7	TGTGCCAGCAGGAATCGGTCGAGGGGGGGCGTTTACGAGCAGTACTTC	CASRNRSRGGVYEQYF
TRBV3-1	TRBD2	-	TRBJ2-1	TGTGCCAGCAGACAGAGTAGCGGGGGATACAATGAGCAGTTCTTC	CASRQSSGGYNEQFF
TRBV3-1	-	-	TRBJ1-6	TGTGCCAGCAGCCCCGGGGTCAGCTATAATTCACCCCTCCACTTT	CASSPGVSYNSPLHF
TRBV19	-	-	TRBJ1-1	TGTGCCAGTAGGATAGACTCTCCGGGCACTGAAGCTTTCTTT	CASRIDSPGTEAFF
TRBV27	TRBD1	-	TRBJ2-2	TGTGCCAGCAGTCACAGGGGCGGGGAGCTGTTTTTT	CASSHRGGELFF
TRBV5-1	TRBD2	-	TRBJ2-1	TGCGCCAGCAGCCTATTAGCGGGAGGAGGAAATGAGCAGTTCTTC	CASSLLAGGGNEQFF
TRBV6-5	TRBD2	-	TRBJ2-3	TGTGCCAGCTTCACTAGCGTGGGAGATACGCAGTATTTT	CASFTSVGDTQYF
TRBV7-9	-	-	TRBJ1-1	TGTGCCAGCAGCGCCCGGACAGTAACTGAAGCTTTCTTT	CASSARTVTEAFF
TRBV5-1	-	-	TRBJ1-6	TGCGCCAGCAGCTTCGACGGATCGCTCGGTTCACCCCTCCACTTT	CASSFDGSLGSPLHF
TRBV6-1	-	-	TRBJ1-5	TGTGCCAGCAACCCTGGAGGGTATAGCAATCAGCCCCAGCATTTT	CASNPGGYSNQPQHF
TRBV20-1	-	-	TRBJ1-2	TGCAGTGCTCAGAAGGAGGACTATGGCTACACCTTC	CSAQKEDYGYTF
TRBV7-3	TRBD2	-	TRBJ2-1	TGTGCCAGCAGCCCAACTAGCGGGAGGGCCTCTTATGAGCAGTTCTTC	CASSPTSGRASYEQFF
TRBV6-1	TRBD1	-	TRBJ2-5	TGTGCCAGCAGTACCCTCGGACAGGGGGCTGTCCAAGAGACCCAGTACTTC	CASSTLGQGAVQETQYF
TRBV28	TRBD1	-	TRBJ2-2	TGTGCCAGCAGTTTAGACAGGGGGTATTCGAACGGGGAGCTGTTTTTT	CASSLDRGYSNGELFF
TRBV2	-	-	TRBJ2-1	TGTGCCAGCAGTGAAGAGCGGGAGCAGTTCTTC	CASSEEREQFF
TRBV30	-	-	TRBJ2-1	TGTGCCGCCCGGAGTAGCTCCTACAATGAGCAGTTCTTC	CAARSSSYNEQFF
TRBV7-9	TRBD2	once	TRBJ2-2	TGTGCCAGCAGACCTCGGGGGGCGAACACCGGGGAGCTGTTTTTT	CASRPRGANTGELFF
TRBV3-1	-	-	TRBJ1-5	TGTGCCAGCAGCCAGATGAGCAATCAGCCCCAGCATTTT	CASSQMSNQPQHF
TRBV4-2	TRBD2	-	TRBJ2-2	TGTGCCAGCAGCCAAGTGACGGGAGGGTATACCGGGGAGCTGTTTTTT	CASSQVTGGYTGELFF
TRBV7-9	TRBD1	once	TRBJ2-3	TGTGCCAGCAGCTTAAACCAGGGGGCAGATACGCAGTATTTT	CASSLNQGADTQYF
TRBV20-1	-	once	TRBJ1-5	TGCAGCCCCTTTGAGGGGGGCAATCAGCCCCAGCATTTT	CSPFEGGNQPQHF
TRBV12-3/TRBV12-4	-	few	TRBJ1-6	TGTGCCAGCAGTTTGGGTGGAAATTCACCCCTCCACTTT	CASSLGGNSPLHF
TRBV12-3/TRBV12-4	TRBD2	-	TRBJ2-1	TGTGCCAGCAGCCACGCGCGGGGGGTAAGGGAGCAGTTCTTC	CASSHARGVREQFF
TRBV6-1	TRBD1	-	TRBJ1-1	TGTGCCAGCAGTGGTGGTGGTCGGAGGGGGCAATGGTCTGAAGCTTTCTTT	CASSGGGRRGQWSEAFF
TRBV19	-	-	TRBJ2-7	TGTGCCAGTAGTGTTCCGGGCCGCGAGCAGTACTTC	CASSVPGREQYF
TRBV6-1	TRBD2	-	TRBJ2-2	TGTGCCAGCAGCCGTGGACTAGCGGGAGTTGGCACCGGGGAGCTGTTTTTT	CASSRGLAGVGTGELFF
TRBV19	TRBD1	once	TRBJ2-7	TGTGCCAGTAGTATCCTAGGACAGGGAAACTACGAGCAGTACTTC	CASSILGQGNYEQYF
TRBV4-1	TRBD2	-	TRBJ2-1	TGCGCCAGCAGCCAAATCTACGGGGGGTTTGGGTTTAATGAGCAGTTCTTC	CASSQIYGGFGFNEQFF
TRBV5-4	TRBD1	-	TRBJ2-5	TGTGCCAGCAGCTTGGCCGGGACAGGTAATTGGAAGACCCAGTACTTC	CASSLAGTGNWKTQYF
TRBV4-2	-	-	TRBJ2-1	TGTGCCAGCAGCCATCCTAGCGCGAGCTCCTACAATGAGCAGTTCTTC	CASSHPSASSYNEQFF
TRBV6-5	TRBD2	-	TRBJ2-1	TGTGCCAGCAGTTATTTCGCGGGAGCGGGCTACAATGAGCAGTTCTTC	CASSYFAGAGYNEQFF
TRBV7-9	TRBD1	-	TRBJ2-3	TGTGCCAGCAGCCAGACAGGGGCGGGTAAAGATACGCAGTATTTT	CASSQTGAGKDTQYF
TRBV20-1	TRBD2	-	TRBJ2-3	TGCAGTGCTAGAGATACAGCGGGAGTGCCAGATACGCAGTATTTT	CSARDTAGVPDTQYF
TRBV4-2	TRBD2	-	TRBJ2-2	TGTGCCAGCAGCCAAGGGGCTAGCGGGAGCACCGGGGAGCTGTTTTTT	CASSQGASGSTGELFF
TRBV6-1	TRBD1	once	TRBJ1-2	TGTGCCAGCAGTGAAAACCCCGGGACAGGGAATTATGGCTACACCTTC	CASSENPGTGNYGYTF
TRBV7-2	-	-	TRBJ2-2	TGTGCCAGCAGCTCCCCCGGGGCCTTCACCGGGGAGCTGTTTTTT	CASSSPGAFTGELFF
TRBV7-9	TRBD1	-	TRBJ1-2	TGTGCCAGCAGCTCTGACAGGGTTGAATATGGCTACACCTTC	CASSSDRVEYGYTF
TRBV20-1	TRBD1	-	TRBJ2-5	TGCAGTGAGACAGGGGCGTCCGGGGAGACCCAGTACTTC	CSETGASGETQYF
TRBV29-1	TRBD1	-	TRBJ2-5	TGCAGCGTTGAGGGGACAGGGGGTCTCCCCCAAGAGACCCAGTACTTC	CSVEGTGGLPQETQYF
TRBV7-8	-	-	TRBJ1-1	TGTGCCAGCAGCTTAGTCTGGGATTCGCATGAAGCTTTCTTT	CASSLVWDSHEAFF
TRBV6-1	TRBD1	-	TRBJ1-2	TGTGCCAGCAGTGAAGTGGTCGGACAGGGGGGCTATGGCTACACCTTC	CASSEVVGQGGYGYTF
TRBV3-1	-	once	TRBJ2-6	TGTGCCAGCAGCCAAGAGGGCAGCAGCTCTGGGGCCAACGTCCTGACTTTC	CASSQEGSSSGANVLTF
TRBV20-1	-	-	TRBJ2-7	TGCAGTGCGACAGCCCCTGGCGGTATCAACTACGAGCAGTACTTC	CSATAPGGINYEQYF
TRBV5-1	TRBD1	-	TRBJ1-2	TGCGCCAGCAATCAGGGACAGGGCAGCTATGGCTACACCTTC	CASNQGQGSYGYTF